Following are 2 T cell receptor beta chains from one sample sequenced in a study of shared clonotypes between healthy human individuals. Assay used: immunoSEQ multiplex PCR; TCRdb lists only in-frame clones, some missing. The table has roughly 500,000 clones, 76% seen once. The sequenced sample consisted of PBMCs. The receptors stem from a middle-aged woman in good health. Some clones in this sample may be carry-over from other donors' samples.

For this clone: Other DNA sequences in the same sample also yield this CDR3. The chain joins TRBV7-3 to TRBJ1-2, with D tentatively TRBD1 (5 bases). The V end was cut by 5 bases, the J end by 1 base, with 8 bases between. Germline V gene data show CDR1 as SGHTA and CDR2 as FQGTGA. The CDR3 loop spans 13 amino acids. This CDR3 is CASSPDSNYGYTF. CDR3 in DNA: TGTGCCAGCAGCCCCGACAGTAACTATGGCTACACCTTC.

The CDR3 sequence is CASSDSGSSETQYF. CDR3 DNA: TGTGCCAGCAGTGATTCAGGGTCGTCGGAGACCCAGTACTTC. This chain joins TRBV2 and TRBJ2-5; a possible D gene is TRBD1 (5 bases). V shed 3 bases and J shed 5 bases, with 13 bases lying between them. CDR1 is SNHLY and CDR2 is FYNNEI in the germline V gene. The CDR3 runs 14 residues.